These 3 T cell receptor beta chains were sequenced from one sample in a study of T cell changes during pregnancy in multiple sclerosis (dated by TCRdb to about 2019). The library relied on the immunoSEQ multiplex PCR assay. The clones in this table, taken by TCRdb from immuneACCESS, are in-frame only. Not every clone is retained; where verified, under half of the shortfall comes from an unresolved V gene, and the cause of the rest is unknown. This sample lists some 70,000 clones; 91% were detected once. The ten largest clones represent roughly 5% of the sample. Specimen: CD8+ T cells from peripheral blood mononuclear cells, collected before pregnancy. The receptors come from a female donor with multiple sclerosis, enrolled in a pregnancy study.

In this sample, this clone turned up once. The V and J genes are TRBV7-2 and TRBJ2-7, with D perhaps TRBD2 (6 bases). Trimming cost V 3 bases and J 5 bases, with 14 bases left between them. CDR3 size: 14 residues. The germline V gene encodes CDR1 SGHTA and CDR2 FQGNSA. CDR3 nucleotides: TGTGCCAGCAGCTTTTTGGGGGGAGATGACGAGCAGTACTTC. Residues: CASSFLGGDDEQYF.

The CDR3 DNA follows: TGTGCCAGCAGCCCGGCGGGAGCTAGCGCGAGCACAGATACGCAGTATTTT. Translating it yields CASSPAGASASTDTQYF. J is TRBJ2-3 and V is TRBV7-6; 7 bases line up with TRBD2. The J segment lost 0 bases and the V segment lost 5 bases, leaving 11 bases of the junction unmatched. The CDR3 contains 17 residues. Per the germline V gene, CDR1 is SGHVS and CDR2 is FNYEAQ.

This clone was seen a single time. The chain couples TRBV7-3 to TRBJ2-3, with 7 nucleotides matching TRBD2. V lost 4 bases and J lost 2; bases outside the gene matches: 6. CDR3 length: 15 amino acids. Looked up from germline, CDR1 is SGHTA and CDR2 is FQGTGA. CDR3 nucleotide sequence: TGTGCCAGCAGCTCCGGGACTACTATCACAGATACGCAGTATTTT. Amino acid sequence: CASSSGTTITDTQYF.